One and the same sample provided the 23 T cell receptor beta chains below, sequenced in a study of shared clonotypes between healthy human individuals. Sequenced by immunoSEQ multiplex PCR; TCRdb stores in-frame clones only, minus some. This repertoire shows roughly 600,000 clones, roughly 98% found once; its top ten account for roughly 0.29%. Positive CCR7 selection of CD45RO-negative cells yielded the naive CD8 cells, and terminally differentiated effector memory CD45RA+ cells were excluded. Sequencing was done on a sample of naive CD8+ T cells sorted from blood. Receptor source: a young man in good health.

The chain couples TRBV30 to TRBJ2-2, with 8 bases identical to TRBD2. Germline loops: CDR1 GTSNPN, CDR2 SVGIG (reference sequence). V was clipped by 7 bases and J by 0 bases; unmatched bases: 4. The CDR3 is 14 amino acids. Here the CDR3 DNA reads TGTGCCTCCGCGGGAGGAGCGAACACCGGGGAGCTGTTTTTT. It encodes CASAGGANTGELFF.

This chain uses TRBV11-2 with TRBJ2-1; 8 bases are shared with TRBD1. Germline V lookup: CDR1 SGHAT, CDR2 FQNNGV. CDR3 length: 16 amino acids. Losses at the gene ends were 1 base for V and 2 bases for J; bases not matched to a gene: 4. The CDR3 DNA reads TGTGCCAGCAGCTTAGGCCGACAGGGGCCCTACAATGAGCAGTTCTTC. Translation: CASSLGRQGPYNEQFF.

The chain joins TRBV5-6 to TRBJ1-2; no definite D call. Trimming left V 3 bases short and J 3 bases short, with 15 bases between. The CDR3 runs 15 residues. CDR1 is SGHDT and CDR2 is YYEEEE in the germline V gene. The CDR3 region has the DNA TGTGCCAGCAGCTGCGACGTTATTGGGGACTATGGCTACACCTTC. It yields the protein CASSCDVIGDYGYTF.

The chain combines TRBV29-1 with TRBJ1-4; 8 nucleotides agree with TRBD1. CDR1 is SQVTM, CDR2 ANQGSEA, per germline. The length of the CDR3 is 13 residues. J was trimmed by 12 bases and V by 5 bases; bases with no gene match: 11. The CDR3 DNA reads as TGCAGCGTTCTGACAGGGGCAGTTGAGGAACTGTTTTTT. As protein: CSVLTGAVEELFF.

V gene TRBV5-1 combines with J gene TRBJ2-3; D perhaps matches TRBD2 (5 bases). The V gene lost 7 bases and the J gene lost 0 bases, with 12 bases spanning the gap. From germline, CDR1 is SGHRS and CDR2 YFSETQ. The CDR3 runs 14 residues. Written as DNA, the CDR3 is TGCGCCAGCGGAGCGGAACCTAGCACAGATACGCAGTATTTT. It encodes CASGAEPSTDTQYF.

A single count supports this clone. This chain uses TRBV19 with TRBJ2-1; D may be TRBD2 (5 bases). The germline gives CDR1 LNHDA, CDR2 SQIVND (reference sequence). This CDR3 has 14 amino acids. The V end lost 6 bases, the J end lost 5 bases, and 14 bases lay between the germline ends. The CDR3 region has the DNA TGTGCCAGTAGGGCACTAGAGCCTCACAATGAGCAGTTCTTC. It is translated as CASRALEPHNEQFF.

The V call is TRBV27, the J call TRBJ2-3, with 16 bases matching TRBD2. Unmatched junction bases numbered 2, after V lost 2 bases and J lost 3 bases. Looked up from germline, CDR1 is MNHEY and CDR2 is SMNVEV (reference sequence). The CDR3 sequence is 17 residues long. The CDR3, as DNA: TGTGCCAGCAGTTTAACGGGACTAGCGGGAGGGACAGATACGCAGTATTTT. This gives the protein CASSLTGLAGGTDTQYF.

The gene calls are TRBV6-6 and TRBJ2-7, with D uncertain. The germline V and J ends were trimmed by 1 base and 5 bases, with 12 bases remaining between them. Germline V CDR1 and CDR2: MNHNY, SVGAGI (reference sequence). CDR3 length: 14 residues. For the CDR3, the DNA is TGTGCCAGCAGTTACTGGAACGAGGTCGACGAGCAGTACTTC. Its translation is CASSYWNEVDEQYF.

The genes are TRBV5-1 and TRBJ2-1; 14 bases align to TRBD2. The junction had 2 bases not matched to a gene; V was cut back by 2 bases and J by 4 bases. CDR1 is SGHRS, CDR2 YFSETQ, per germline. The CDR3 runs to 16 residues. The CDR3 is CASSFRLAGGYNEQFF. For the CDR3, the DNA is TGCGCCAGCAGCTTTCGACTAGCGGGAGGGTACAATGAGCAGTTCTTC.

The chain recombines TRBV28 with TRBJ2-2, with TRBD2 as a possible D gene (5 bases). Trimming pared 6 bases from V and 6 bases from J, leaving 11 bases between. Looked up from germline, CDR1 is MDHEN and CDR2 is SYDVKM. This CDR3 region has 13 residues. DNA of the CDR3: TGTGCCAGCAGGAGGGCCCGGGCCGGGGAGCTGTTTTTT. Protein: CASRRARAGELFF.

This chain links TRBV27 with TRBJ2-1, with D possibly called TRBD1 or TRBD2 (5 bases each). The CDR3 is 13 residues long. Germline lookup yields CDR1 MNHEY and CDR2 SMNVEV (reference sequence). Deletions cut 7 bases from V and 6 bases from J, with 13 bases between. The CDR3 reads CASTRGGRNEQFF. The CDR3 DNA reads TGTGCCAGCACGAGGGGTGGGCGCAATGAGCAGTTCTTC.

The rearrangement links TRBV27 to TRBJ2-1; 8 nucleotides agree with TRBD1. CDR1 and CDR2 (germline): MNHEY, SMNVEV (reference sequence). J gave up 7 bases and V 5 bases, and 10 bases lay outside the gene matches. This CDR3 is built from 15 residues. CDR3 sequence: CASSPQGALSNEQFF. Written as DNA, the CDR3 is TGTGCCAGCAGTCCGCAGGGGGCGCTTTCAAATGAGCAGTTCTTC.

This clone has a single count. The sample carries other DNA sequences with the same CDR3. CDR3 in DNA: TGTGCCAGCAGCTCAGGGGGCAGCACTGAAGCTTTCTTT. Its protein is CASSSGGSTEAFF. J is TRBJ1-1 and V is TRBV7-9; TRBD1 matches 8 bases. Germline CDR1 is SEHNR and CDR2 is FQNEAQ (reference sequence). Germline trimming cut 4 bases from V and 4 bases from J; bases unmatched to any gene: 2. The CDR3 loop spans 13 amino acids.

This rearrangement joins TRBV7-2 to TRBJ2-7; 8 positions match TRBD2. Germline CDR1 SGHTA, CDR2 FQGNSA. V shed 8 bases, J shed 4 bases, and the junction held 7 bases outside the gene matches. This CDR3 spans 13 amino acids. The CDR3 spells CASLASGSYEQYF. The CDR3 nucleotides are TGTGCCAGCCTTGCGAGCGGGAGTTACGAGCAGTACTTC.

The rearrangement uses TRBV11-2 and TRBJ2-1; no reliable D call. V was pared by 9 bases and J by 0 bases, with 18 bases between. The germline CDR1 and CDR2 sequences are SGHAT and FQNNGV. The CDR3 sequence is 16 residues long. The chain's CDR3 is CASVGLHPSSYNEQFF. The CDR3 DNA is TGTGCCAGTGTAGGTCTCCACCCCAGCTCCTACAATGAGCAGTTCTTC.

Notes on this clone: The same CDR3 is also encoded by other DNA sequences in this sample. The chain employs TRBV4-2 and TRBJ1-1; TRBD1 matches 7 bases. V gave up 1 base and J gave up 4 bases; unmatched junction bases: 3. Looked up from germline, CDR1 is LGHNA and CDR2 is YNFKEQ. The CDR3 runs 14 residues. The CDR3 DNA reads TGTGCCAGCAGCCAAGGACAGGGCGGCACTGAAGCTTTCTTT. Translation: CASSQGQGGTEAFF.

This chain joins TRBV7-9 and TRBJ2-1, with 10 bases fitting TRBD2. The V gene end was trimmed by 3 bases and the J gene end by 9 bases; junction bases not matched to a gene: 8. The CDR3 contains 15 residues. CDR1 and CDR2 from the germline V gene are SEHNR and FQNEAQ (reference sequence). The CDR3 loop reads CASSFLAGAVGEQFF. The CDR3 bases are TGTGCCAGCAGCTTCCTAGCGGGAGCCGTTGGTGAGCAGTTCTTC.

V usage is TRBV7-9 and J usage is TRBJ1-4, with D possibly TRBD1 on 5 matching bases. Looked up from germline, CDR1 is SEHNR and CDR2 is FQNEAQ (reference sequence). CDR3 length: 16 residues. Deletions cut 3 bases from V and 3 bases from J, with 14 bases between. CDR3 sequence (DNA): TGTGCCAGCAGCTTTCCCACCGACAGCTCTAATGAAAAACTGTTTTTT. This translates into CASSFPTDSSNEKLFF.

V is TRBV25-1 and J is TRBJ2-1, with no clear D. V was shortened by 0 bases and J by 10 bases, with 10 bases between the two germline ends. The CDR3 consists of 13 residues. Germline loops: CDR1 MGHDK, CDR2 SYGVNS. CDR3 in DNA: TGTGCCAGCAGTGAATATATAGGCCCCGAGCAGTTCTTC. This codes for CASSEYIGPEQFF.

The chain recombines TRBV9 with TRBJ1-5; 10 bases match TRBD1. The germline V gene has CDR1 SGDLS and CDR2 YYNGEE. This CDR3 is built from 15 residues. The ends lost 2 bases at V and 3 bases at J; junction bases unmatched: 2. The CDR3 coding sequence is TGTGCCAGCAGCGTGACAGGGGGCTCCAATCAGCCCCAGCATTTT. It is translated as CASSVTGGSNQPQHF.

V gene TRBV9 combines with J gene TRBJ2-7; 9 nucleotides align to TRBD1. CDR1 SGDLS and CDR2 YYNGEE come from the germline V gene. The CDR3 extends over 15 amino acids. V trimming: 0 bases; J trimming: 1 base; junction bases outside the gene matches: 2. CDR3 nucleotides: TGTGCCAGCAGCGTAGGGGACAGGGATTCCTACGAGCAGTACTTC. It is translated as CASSVGDRDSYEQYF.

The rearrangement joins TRBV4-3 to TRBJ1-2, with D unclear. This CDR3 has 15 residues. Germline-derived CDR1 and CDR2 are LGHNA and YSLEER. V gave up 2 bases and J gave up 0 bases, with 10 bases separating them. The CDR3 nucleotides are TGCGCCAGCAGCCAATCGGAACTAGCTAACTATGGCTACACCTTC. This translates into CASSQSELANYGYTF.

Notes on this clone: The identical CDR3 is also encoded by other nucleotide sequences in the sample. The chain is built from TRBV9 and TRBJ2-3; D is uncertain. The CDR3 has 12 amino acids. The V and J ends lost 0 bases and 4 bases respectively, with 3 bases between them. The germline CDR1 and CDR2 sequences are SGDLS and YYNGEE. CDR3 loop: CASSVGADTQYF. CDR3 in DNA: TGTGCCAGCAGCGTAGGGGCAGATACGCAGTATTTT.